This TCR beta chain was sequenced in a study of blood T cell repertoires in COVID-19. On the study more broadly: Acute-phase and convalescent COVID-19 samples originated in the United States, Italy and Spain.

This CDR3 has 17 amino acids. CDR1 and CDR2 from the germline V gene are SGHDN and FVKESK. V lost 1 base and J lost 4; bases outside the gene matches: 12. Study processing details: Counts of nucleated cells, estimated from reference gene primer amplification, were obtained. Sequencing was performed with immunoSEQ multiplex PCR; in TCRdb, only in-frame clones are kept and a portion is missing. That table furnishes V, J and clone size, whereas the DNA furnished D and trimming. The table records 200,000 to 250,000 clones, roughly four fifths of them present only once. It was during active infection that Seattle patients were enrolled and then longitudinally followed.

This sequence joins TRBV14 and TRBJ2-5, with 7 positions matching TRBD1. Sequenced sample: peripheral blood. The TCR was taken from a woman aged 70-85 years with COVID-19, enrolled during active disease. The CDR3 reads CASSQGWGQQGGETQYF. In DNA form, the CDR3 reads TGTGCCAGCAGCCAAGGCTGGGGACAGCAGGGCGGAGAGACCCAGTACTTC. Using reference TRBV14 and TRBJ2-5 for the parts outside the CDR3, the full variable domain is EAGVTQFPSHSVIEKGQTVTLRCDPISGHDNLYWYRRVMGKEIKFLLHFVKESKQDESGMPNNRFLAERTGGTYSTLKVQPAELEDSGVYFCASSQGWGQQGGETQYFGPGTRLLVL.